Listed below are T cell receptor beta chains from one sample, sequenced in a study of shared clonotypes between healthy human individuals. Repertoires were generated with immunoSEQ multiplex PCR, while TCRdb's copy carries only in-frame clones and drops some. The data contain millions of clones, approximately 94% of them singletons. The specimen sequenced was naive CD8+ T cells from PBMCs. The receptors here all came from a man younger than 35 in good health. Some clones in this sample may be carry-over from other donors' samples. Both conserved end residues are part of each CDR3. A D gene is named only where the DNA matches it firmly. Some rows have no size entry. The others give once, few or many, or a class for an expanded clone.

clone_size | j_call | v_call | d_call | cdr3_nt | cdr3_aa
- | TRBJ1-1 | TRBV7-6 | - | TGTGCCAGCAGCTTACTGAACACAGCTGAAGCTTTCTTT | CASSLLNTAEAFF
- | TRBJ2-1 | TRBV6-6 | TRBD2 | TGTGCCAGCAGCCTGTCCCGCGGGAGCTCCTACAATGAGCAGTTCTTC | CASSLSRGSSYNEQFF
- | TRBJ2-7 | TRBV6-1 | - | TGTGCCAGCAGTGAAAGTGGGGCAGCAACTTGGTACGAGCAGTACTTC | CASSESGAATWYEQYF
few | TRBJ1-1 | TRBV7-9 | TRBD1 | TGTGCCAGCAGCCGCGACAGGGACACTGAAGCTTTCTTT | CASSRDRDTEAFF
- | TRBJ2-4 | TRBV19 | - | TGTGCCAGTAGTACGCCAGGGGACTTAGCCAAAAACATTCAGTACTTC | CASSTPGDLAKNIQYF
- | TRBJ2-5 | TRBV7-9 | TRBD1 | TGTGCCAGCAGCCTGGCGACAGGGGGCAGGGAGACCCAGTACTTC | CASSLATGGRETQYF
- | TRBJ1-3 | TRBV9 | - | TGTGCCAGCAGCGCGGATTCCCGTGGGGTAGGTGGAAACACCATATATTTT | CASSADSRGVGGNTIYF
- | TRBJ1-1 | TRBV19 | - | TGTGCCAGTAGTGCAGACAGGAACCATGAAGCTTTCTTT | CASSADRNHEAFF
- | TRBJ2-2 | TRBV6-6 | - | TGTGCCAGCAGTTACTCTAGGCCGGGCACCGGGGAGCTGTTTTTT | CASSYSRPGTGELFF
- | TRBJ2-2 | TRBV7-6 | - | TGTGCCAGCAGCTTACGAACAGCGAACACCGGGGAGCTGTTTTTT | CASSLRTANTGELFF
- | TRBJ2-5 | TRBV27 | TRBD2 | TGTGCCAGCAGTTTACTAGCGGAGCCCCAAGAGACCCAGTACTTC | CASSLLAEPQETQYF